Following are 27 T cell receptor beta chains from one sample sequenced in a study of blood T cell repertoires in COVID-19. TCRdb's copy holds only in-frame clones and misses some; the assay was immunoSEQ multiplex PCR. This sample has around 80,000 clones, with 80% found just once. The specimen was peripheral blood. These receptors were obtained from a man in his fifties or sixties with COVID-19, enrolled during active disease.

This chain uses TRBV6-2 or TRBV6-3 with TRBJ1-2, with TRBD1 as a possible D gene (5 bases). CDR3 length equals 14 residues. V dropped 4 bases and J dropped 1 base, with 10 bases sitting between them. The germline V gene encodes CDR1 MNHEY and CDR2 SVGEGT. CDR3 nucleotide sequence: TGTGCCAGCAGTTCCTCGACAGTTAACTATGGCTACACCTTC. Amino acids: CASSSSTVNYGYTF.

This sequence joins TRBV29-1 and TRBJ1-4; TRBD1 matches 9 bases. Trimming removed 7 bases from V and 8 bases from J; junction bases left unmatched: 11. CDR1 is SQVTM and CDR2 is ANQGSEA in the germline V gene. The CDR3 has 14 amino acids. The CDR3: CSASPGQGEEKLFF. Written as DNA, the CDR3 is TGCAGCGCATCACCGGGACAGGGAGAGGAAAAACTGTTTTTT.

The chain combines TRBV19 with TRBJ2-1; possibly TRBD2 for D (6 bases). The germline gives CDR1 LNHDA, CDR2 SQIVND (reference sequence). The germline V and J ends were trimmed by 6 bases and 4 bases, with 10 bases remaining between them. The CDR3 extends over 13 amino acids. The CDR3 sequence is CASSRDFYNEQFF. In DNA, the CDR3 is TGTGCCAGTAGCCGGGACTTTTACAATGAGCAGTTCTTC.

The CDR3 region is CASSRDSSDEQFF. CDR3 coding DNA: TGTGCCAGCAGTCGCGACTCGTCTGATGAGCAGTTCTTC. The genes are TRBV6-5 and TRBJ2-1, with D unresolved. Trimming pared 5 bases from V and 8 bases from J, leaving 13 bases between. This CDR3 comprises 13 residues. Germline V CDR1 and CDR2: MNHEY, SVGAGI.

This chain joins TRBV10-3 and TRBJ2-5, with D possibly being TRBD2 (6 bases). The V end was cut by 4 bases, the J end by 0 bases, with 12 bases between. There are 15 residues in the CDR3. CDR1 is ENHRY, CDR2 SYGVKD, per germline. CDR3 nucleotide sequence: TGTGCCATCAGTGTGGGCGGGAACGACCAAGAGACCCAGTACTTC. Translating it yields CAISVGGNDQETQYF.

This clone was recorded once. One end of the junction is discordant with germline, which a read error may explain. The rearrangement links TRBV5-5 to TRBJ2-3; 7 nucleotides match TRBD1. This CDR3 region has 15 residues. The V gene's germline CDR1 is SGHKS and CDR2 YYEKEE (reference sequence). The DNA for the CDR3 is TGTGCTAGCAGCTTGGACCAGGGGGACACAGATACGCAGTATTTT. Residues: CASSLDQGDTDTQYF.

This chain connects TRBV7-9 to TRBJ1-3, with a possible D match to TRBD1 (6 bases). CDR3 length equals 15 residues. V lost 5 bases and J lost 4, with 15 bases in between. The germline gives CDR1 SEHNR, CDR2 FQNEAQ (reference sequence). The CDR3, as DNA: TGTGCCAGCAGCCCCCGACAGGATAAAGGAAACACCATATATTTT. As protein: CASSPRQDKGNTIYF.

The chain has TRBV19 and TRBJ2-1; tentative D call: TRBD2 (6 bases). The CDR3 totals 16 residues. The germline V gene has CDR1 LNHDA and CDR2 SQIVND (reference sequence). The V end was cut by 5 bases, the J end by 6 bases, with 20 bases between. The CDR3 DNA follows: TGTGCCAGTAGTCCCTGGGGCGGGATTTTTGCCAATGAGCAGTTCTTC. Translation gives CASSPWGGIFANEQFF. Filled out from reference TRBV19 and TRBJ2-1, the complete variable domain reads DGGITQSPKYLFRKEGQNVTLSCEQNLNHDAMYWYRQDPGQGLRLIYYSQIVNDFQKGDIAEGYSVSREKKESFPLTVTSAQKNPTAFYLCASSPWGGIFANEQFFGPGTRLTVL.

As DNA, the CDR3 is TGTGCCAGCAGTTTAGGAGGGCAAAGCAATCAGCCCCAGCATTTT. Its protein product is CASSLGGQSNQPQHF. This rearrangement joins TRBV28 to TRBJ1-5; D is unclear. The CDR3 extends over 15 amino acids. Germline V lookup: CDR1 MDHEN, CDR2 SYDVKM. V was shortened by 2 bases and J by 1 base, with 9 bases between the two germline ends.

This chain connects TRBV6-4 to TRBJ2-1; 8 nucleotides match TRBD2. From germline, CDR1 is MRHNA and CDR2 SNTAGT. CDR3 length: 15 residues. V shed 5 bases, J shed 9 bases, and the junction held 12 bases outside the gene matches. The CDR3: CASSSTSDTPGEQFF. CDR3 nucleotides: TGTGCCAGCAGTTCGACTAGCGACACCCCCGGTGAGCAGTTCTTC.

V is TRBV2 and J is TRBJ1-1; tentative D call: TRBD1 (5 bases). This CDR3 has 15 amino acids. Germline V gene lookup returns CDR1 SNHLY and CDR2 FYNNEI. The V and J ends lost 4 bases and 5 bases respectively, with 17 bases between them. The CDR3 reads CASSGSHGGGTEAFF. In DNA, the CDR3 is TGTGCCAGCAGTGGATCCCATGGGGGGGGGACTGAAGCTTTCTTT.

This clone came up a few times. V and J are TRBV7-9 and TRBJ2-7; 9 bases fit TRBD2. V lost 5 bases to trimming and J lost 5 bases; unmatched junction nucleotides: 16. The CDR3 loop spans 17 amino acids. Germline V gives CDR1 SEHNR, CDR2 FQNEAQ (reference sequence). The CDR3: CASSPKPREGSINEQYF. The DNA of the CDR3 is TGTGCCAGCAGCCCCAAACCGCGGGAGGGGTCCATCAACGAGCAGTACTTC.

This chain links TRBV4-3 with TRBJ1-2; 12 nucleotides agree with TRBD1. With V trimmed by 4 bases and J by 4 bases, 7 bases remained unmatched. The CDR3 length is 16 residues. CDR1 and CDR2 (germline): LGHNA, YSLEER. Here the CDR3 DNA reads TGCGCCAGCAGCCCAATCCCGGGACAGGGGGCCTATGGCTACACCTTC. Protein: CASSPIPGQGAYGYTF.

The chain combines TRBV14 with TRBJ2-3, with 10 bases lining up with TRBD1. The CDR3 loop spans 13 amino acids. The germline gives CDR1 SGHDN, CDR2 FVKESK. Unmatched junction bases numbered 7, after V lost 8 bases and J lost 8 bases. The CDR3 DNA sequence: TGTGCCAGCGGTAGACAGGGGGCGCCTACGCAGTATTTT. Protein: CASGRQGAPTQYF.

The CDR3 DNA is TGTGCCAGCAGTTTCGACAGGGCGTATGGCTACACCTTC. Translation: CASSFDRAYGYTF. The chain couples TRBV6-5 to TRBJ1-2; 7 bases align to TRBD1. The CDR3 loop spans 13 amino acids. J lost 5 bases, V lost 4 bases, and 4 bases had no gene match. In germline, CDR1 is MNHEY, CDR2 SVGAGI.

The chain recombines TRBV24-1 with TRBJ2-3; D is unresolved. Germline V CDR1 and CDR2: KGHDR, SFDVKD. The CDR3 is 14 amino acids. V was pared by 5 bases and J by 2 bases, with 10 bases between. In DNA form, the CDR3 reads TGTGCCACCAGTGGACTGTCGGCCACAGATACGCAGTATTTT. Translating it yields CATSGLSATDTQYF.

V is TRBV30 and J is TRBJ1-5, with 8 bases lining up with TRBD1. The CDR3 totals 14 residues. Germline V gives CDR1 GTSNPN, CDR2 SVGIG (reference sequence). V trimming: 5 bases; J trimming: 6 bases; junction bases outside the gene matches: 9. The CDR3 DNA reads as TGTGCCTGGCAGACAGGGGCCGGGGGTCAGCCCCAGCATTTT. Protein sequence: CAWQTGAGGQPQHF.

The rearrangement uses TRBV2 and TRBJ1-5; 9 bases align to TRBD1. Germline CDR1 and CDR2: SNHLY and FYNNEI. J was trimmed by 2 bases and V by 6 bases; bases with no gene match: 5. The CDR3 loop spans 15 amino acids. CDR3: CASSVGQGGNQPQHF. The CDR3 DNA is TGTGCCAGCAGCGTGGGACAGGGAGGCAATCAGCCCCAGCATTTT.

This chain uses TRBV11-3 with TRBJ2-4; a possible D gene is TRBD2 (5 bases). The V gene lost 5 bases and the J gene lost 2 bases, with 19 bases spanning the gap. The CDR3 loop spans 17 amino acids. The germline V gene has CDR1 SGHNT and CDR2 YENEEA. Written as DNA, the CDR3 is TGTGCCAGCAGCCCTAGCCCCCCCGGAGTACCCAAAAACATTCAGTACTTC. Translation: CASSPSPPGVPKNIQYF.

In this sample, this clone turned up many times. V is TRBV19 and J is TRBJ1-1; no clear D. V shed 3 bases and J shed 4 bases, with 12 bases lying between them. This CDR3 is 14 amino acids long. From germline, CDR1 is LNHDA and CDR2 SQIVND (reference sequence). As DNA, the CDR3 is TGTGCCAGTAGTATTTCATATTATAGCACTGAAGCTTTCTTT. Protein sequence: CASSISYYSTEAFF.

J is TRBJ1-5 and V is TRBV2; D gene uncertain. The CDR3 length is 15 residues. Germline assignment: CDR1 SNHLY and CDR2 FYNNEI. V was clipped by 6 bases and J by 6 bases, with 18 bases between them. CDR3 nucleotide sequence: TGTGCCAGCAGCGTCGACCGTCGCGGCGGTCAGCCCCAGCATTTT. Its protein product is CASSVDRRGGQPQHF.

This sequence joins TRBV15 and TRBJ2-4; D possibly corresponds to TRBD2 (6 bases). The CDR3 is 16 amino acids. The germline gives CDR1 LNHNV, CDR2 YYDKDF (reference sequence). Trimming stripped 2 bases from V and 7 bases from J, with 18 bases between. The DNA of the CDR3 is TGTGCCACCAGCAGACCCCAGGGTACTGGGGGGAACATTCAGTACTTC. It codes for CATSRPQGTGGNIQYF.

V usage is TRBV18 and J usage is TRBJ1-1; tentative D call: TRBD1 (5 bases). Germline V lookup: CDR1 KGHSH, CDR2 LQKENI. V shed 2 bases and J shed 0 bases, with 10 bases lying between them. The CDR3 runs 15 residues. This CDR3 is CASSPAWGVNTEAFF. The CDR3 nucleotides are TGTGCCAGCTCACCAGCTTGGGGGGTGAACACTGAAGCTTTCTTT.

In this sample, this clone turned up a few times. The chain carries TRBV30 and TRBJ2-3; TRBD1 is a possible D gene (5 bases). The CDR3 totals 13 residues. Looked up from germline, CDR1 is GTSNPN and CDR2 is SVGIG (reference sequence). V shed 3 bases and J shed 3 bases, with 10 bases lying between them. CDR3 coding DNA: TGTGCCTGGAGGGGGCCCGCGACAGATACGCAGTATTTT. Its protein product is CAWRGPATDTQYF.

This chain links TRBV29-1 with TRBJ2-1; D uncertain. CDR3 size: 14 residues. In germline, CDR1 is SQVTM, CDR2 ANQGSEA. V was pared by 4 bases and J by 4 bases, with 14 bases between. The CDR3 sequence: CSVVPGADYNEQFF. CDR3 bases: TGCAGCGTTGTCCCCGGCGCGGATTACAATGAGCAGTTCTTC.

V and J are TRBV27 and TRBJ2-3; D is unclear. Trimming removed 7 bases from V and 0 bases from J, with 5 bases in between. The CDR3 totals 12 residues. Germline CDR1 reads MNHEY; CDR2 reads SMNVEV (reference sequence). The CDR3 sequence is CASTSSTDTQYF. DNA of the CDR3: TGTGCCAGCACCTCCAGCACAGATACGCAGTATTTT.

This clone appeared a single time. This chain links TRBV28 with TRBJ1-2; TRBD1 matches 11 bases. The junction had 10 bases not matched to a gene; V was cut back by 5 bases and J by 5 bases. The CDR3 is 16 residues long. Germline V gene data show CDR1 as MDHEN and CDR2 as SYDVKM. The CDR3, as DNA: TGTGCCAGCAGTCCCAACCGGGACAGGGGGGGGTATGGCTACACCTTC. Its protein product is CASSPNRDRGGYGYTF.